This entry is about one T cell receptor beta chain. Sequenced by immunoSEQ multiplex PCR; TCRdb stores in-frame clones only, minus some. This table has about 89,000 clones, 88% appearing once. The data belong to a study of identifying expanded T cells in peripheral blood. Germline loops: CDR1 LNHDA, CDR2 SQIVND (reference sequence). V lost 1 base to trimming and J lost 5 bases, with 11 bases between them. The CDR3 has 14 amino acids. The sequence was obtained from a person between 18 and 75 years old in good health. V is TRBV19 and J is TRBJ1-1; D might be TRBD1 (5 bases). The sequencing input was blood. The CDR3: CASSIVGGETEAFF. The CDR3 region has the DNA TGTGCCAGTAGTATAGTGGGGGGAGAGACTGAAGCTTTCTTT.